This T cell receptor (beta chain) was documented in a study of blood T cell repertoires in COVID-19. About the research overall: Material from acute and convalescent COVID-19 was sourced from the United States, Italy and Spain. PBMCs, B-cell-depleted T cells, or T cells provided the cDNA or gDNA that made up the material.

Data came from immunoSEQ multiplex PCR; TCRdb stores just in-frame clones and leaves some out. Here the sample spans under 200,000 clones, around 90% being singletons. This clone occurred once. V lost 0 bases and J lost 7; bases outside the gene matches: 7. The germline gives CDR1 SGHRS, CDR2 YFSETQ. The CDR3 loop spans 15 amino acids. This clonotype was obtained from a man in his fifties with acute or convalescent COVID-19. The chain links TRBV5-1 to TRBJ2-1; 7 positions match TRBD2. The material sequenced was peripheral blood. CDR3 sequence: CASSLEAGVGNEQFF. The CDR3 DNA sequence: TGCGCCAGCAGCTTGGAGGCGGGAGTAGGGAATGAGCAGTTCTTC.